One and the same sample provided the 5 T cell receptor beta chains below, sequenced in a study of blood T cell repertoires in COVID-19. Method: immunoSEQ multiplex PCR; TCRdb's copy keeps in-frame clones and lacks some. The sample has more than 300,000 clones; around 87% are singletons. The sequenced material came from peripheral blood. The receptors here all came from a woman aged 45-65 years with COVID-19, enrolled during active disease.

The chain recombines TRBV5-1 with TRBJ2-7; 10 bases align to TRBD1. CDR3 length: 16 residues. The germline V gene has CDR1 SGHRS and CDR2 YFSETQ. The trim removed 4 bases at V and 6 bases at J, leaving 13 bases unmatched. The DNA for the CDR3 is TGCGCCAGCAGCATAATCCCCGGGACAGGGGCAGGCGAGCAGTACTTC. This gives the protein CASSIIPGTGAGEQYF.

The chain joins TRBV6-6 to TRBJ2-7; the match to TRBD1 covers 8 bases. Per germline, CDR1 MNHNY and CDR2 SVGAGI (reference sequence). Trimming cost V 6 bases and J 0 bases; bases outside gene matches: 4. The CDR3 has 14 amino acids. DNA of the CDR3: TGTGCCAGCAGCCGGACAGGGAGCTCCTACGAGCAGTACTTC. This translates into CASSRTGSSYEQYF.

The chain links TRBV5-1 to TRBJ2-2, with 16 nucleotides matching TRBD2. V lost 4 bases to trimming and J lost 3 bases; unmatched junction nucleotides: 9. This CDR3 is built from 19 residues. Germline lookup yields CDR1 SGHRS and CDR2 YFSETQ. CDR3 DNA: TGCGCCAGCAGCGCGGGACTAGCGGGAGGGTTTTTTGACACCGGGGAGCTGTTTTTT. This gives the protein CASSAGLAGGFFDTGELFF.

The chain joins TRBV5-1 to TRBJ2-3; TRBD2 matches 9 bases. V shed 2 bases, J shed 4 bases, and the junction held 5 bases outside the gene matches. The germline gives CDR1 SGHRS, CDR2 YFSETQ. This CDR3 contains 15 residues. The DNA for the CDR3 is TGCGCCAGCAGCTTTCGCGGGAGGGCCCCAGATACGCAGTATTTT. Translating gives CASSFRGRAPDTQYF.

The CDR3 here is CASSLGAVAGGRTDTQYF. CDR3 nucleotides: TGTGCCAGCAGCTTAGGGGCGGTAGCGGGAGGACGCACAGATACGCAGTATTTT. The chain has TRBV7-2 and TRBJ2-3; 10 bases align to TRBD2. CDR3 length equals 18 residues. V lost 1 base to trimming and J lost 1 base; unmatched junction nucleotides: 8. Germline CDR1 reads SGHTA; CDR2 reads FQGNSA.